One sample yielded the 8 T cell receptor beta chains listed below, sequenced in a study of T-cell reconstitution after alpha-beta-depleted transplantation in children. Unique molecular identifiers were used in preparing the TCRbeta library. Each CDR3 protein gets one entry after TCRdb re-called the PCR reads with MiXCR. Seen here are 330,000 or so distinct CDR3 sequences, over 9.5% observed once, and the top ten hold less than 9%. The sequencing used PBMCs, collected before TCRalphabeta/CD19-depleted stem cell transplant. The receptor set was obtained from a boy under three years old with acute myeloid leukemia, due to receive a stem cell transplant.

This clonotype was seen at least ten times. The rearrangement joins TRBV19 to TRBJ1-1; no firm D call. The V end lost 7 bases, the J end lost 2 bases, and 8 bases lay between the germline ends. The CDR3 length is 12 residues. Germline V lookup: CDR1 LNHDA, CDR2 SQIVND (reference sequence). CDR3 sequence (DNA): TGTGCCAGTACCTGGGCAAACACTGAAGCTTTCTTT. Protein: CASTWANTEAFF. The complete variable domain, with remaining parts taken from reference TRBV19 and TRBJ1-1, reads DGGITQSPKYLFRKEGQNVTLSCEQNLNHDAMYWYRQDPGQGLRLIYYSQIVNDFQKGDIAEGYSVSREKKESFPLTVTSAQKNPTAFYLCASTWANTEAFFGQGTRLTVV.

In this sample, this clonotype turned up many times. The chain combines TRBV29-1 with TRBJ1-2; D not certain. The V end lost 3 bases, the J end lost 2 bases, and 7 bases lay between the germline ends. Germline V gives CDR1 SQVTM, CDR2 ANQGSEA. CDR3 length: 12 residues. The CDR3 bases are TGCAGCGTTGAGGTACAGAACTATGGCTACACCTTC. It encodes CSVEVQNYGYTF.

This clonotype was recorded many times. This chain links TRBV7-9 with TRBJ2-1; 11 bases are a match to TRBD1. The germline CDR1 and CDR2 sequences are SEHNR and FQNEAQ (reference sequence). The CDR3 loop spans 16 amino acids. J gave up 9 bases and V 1 base, and 8 bases lay outside the gene matches. The CDR3 bases are TGTGCCAGCAGCTTAGGGGAGCGGACAGGGGGCTCTGAGCAGTTCTTC. This translates into CASSLGERTGGSEQFF.

This clonotype was detected many times. The chain joins TRBV12-3 or TRBV12-4 to TRBJ2-5; no reliable D call. Between the trimmed V and J ends, which lost 3 bases and 3 bases, there was a span of 17 bases. This CDR3 contains 16 residues. The CDR3 reads CASSFFRYSVKETQYF. CDR3 sequence (DNA): TGTGCCAGCAGTTTTTTCCGCTACAGTGTTAAAGAGACCCAGTACTTC.

This clonotype was picked up a small number of times. The chain combines TRBV7-8 with TRBJ2-6; no clear D gene. The germline V gene has CDR1 SGHVS and CDR2 FQNEAQ. Deletions cut 5 bases from V and 1 base from J, with 12 bases between. The CDR3 is 16 amino acids. The CDR3 spells CASSVTVQSGANVLTF. As DNA, the CDR3 is TGTGCCAGCAGCGTGACGGTCCAATCTGGGGCCAACGTCCTGACTTTC.

This clonotype was counted many times. V is TRBV9 and J is TRBJ2-2; D is ambiguous. The V gene's germline CDR1 is SGDLS and CDR2 YYNGEE. The V gene lost 3 bases and the J gene lost 7 bases, with 10 bases spanning the gap. This CDR3 is 13 amino acids long. CDR3 protein: CASSAIEGGELFF. The DNA for the CDR3 is TGTGCCAGCAGCGCGATAGAAGGCGGGGAGCTGTTTTTT.

This clonotype was found many times. This chain joins TRBV20-1 and TRBJ1-5; possibly TRBD1 for D (6 bases). Germline CDR1 is DFQATT and CDR2 is SNEGSKA (reference sequence). V lost 4 bases and J 6 bases, leaving 16 bases between the germline ends. The length of the CDR3 is 14 residues. CDR3 coding DNA: TGCAGTGCTAAAAAGACAGGCGTGACTCAGCCCCAGCATTTT. Protein product: CSAKKTGVTQPQHF.

This clonotype was recorded many times. V and J are TRBV9 and TRBJ2-1, with 14 bases identical to TRBD2. The CDR3 has 18 amino acids. V shed 4 bases and J 4 bases; nucleotides not matched to a gene: 10. The germline gives CDR1 SGDLS, CDR2 YYNGEE. CDR3 coding DNA: TGTGCCAGCAGCCGTAAGGGGACTAGCGGGGGCCCGTACAATGAGCAGTTCTTC. Protein: CASSRKGTSGGPYNEQFF.